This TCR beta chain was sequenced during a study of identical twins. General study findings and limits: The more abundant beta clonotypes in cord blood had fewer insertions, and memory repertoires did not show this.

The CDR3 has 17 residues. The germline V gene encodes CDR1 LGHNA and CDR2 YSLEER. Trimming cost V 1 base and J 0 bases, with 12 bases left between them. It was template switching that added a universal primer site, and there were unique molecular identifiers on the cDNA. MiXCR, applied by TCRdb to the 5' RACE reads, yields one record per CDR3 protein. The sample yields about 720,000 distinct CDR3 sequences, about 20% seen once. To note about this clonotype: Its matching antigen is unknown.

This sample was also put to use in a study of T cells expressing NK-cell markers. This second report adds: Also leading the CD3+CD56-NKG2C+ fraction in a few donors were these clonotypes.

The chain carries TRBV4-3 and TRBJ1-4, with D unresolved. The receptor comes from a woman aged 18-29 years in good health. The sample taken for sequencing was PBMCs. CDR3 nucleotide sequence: TGCGCCAGCAGCCAAGGCGGAGGAGTTACAACTAATGAAAAACTGTTTTTT. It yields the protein CASSQGGGVTTNEKLFF.